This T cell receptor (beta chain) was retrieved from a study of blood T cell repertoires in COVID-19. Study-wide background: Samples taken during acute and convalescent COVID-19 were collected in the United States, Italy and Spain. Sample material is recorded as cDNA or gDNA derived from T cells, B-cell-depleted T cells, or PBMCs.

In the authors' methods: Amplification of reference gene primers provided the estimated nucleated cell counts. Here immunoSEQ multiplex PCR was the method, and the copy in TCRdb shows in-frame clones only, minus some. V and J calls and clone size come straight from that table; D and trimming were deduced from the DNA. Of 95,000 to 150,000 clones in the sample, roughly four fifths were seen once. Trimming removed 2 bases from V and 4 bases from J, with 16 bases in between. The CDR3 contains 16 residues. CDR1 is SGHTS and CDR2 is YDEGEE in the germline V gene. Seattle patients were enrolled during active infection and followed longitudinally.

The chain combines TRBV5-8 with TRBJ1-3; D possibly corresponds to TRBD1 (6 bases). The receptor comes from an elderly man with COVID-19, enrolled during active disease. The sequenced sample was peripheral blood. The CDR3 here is CASSFWSWGQGNTIYF. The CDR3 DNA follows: TGTGCCAGCAGCTTTTGGTCATGGGGGCAAGGAAACACCATATATTTT.